The 20 T cell receptor beta chains below come from one sample, sequenced in a study of beta chain features in type 1 diabetes. The whole isolated RNA underwent reverse transcription, so sequencing captured expressed TCRB transcripts. Profiled with immunoSEQ multiplex PCR; TCRdb holds only in-frame clones, not every one. The table records about 230,000 clones, over 8.5% of them present only once. Input material: naive CD4+ T cells from blood. The source of these receptors is a woman aged 18-29 years in good health.

This clone was observed a few times. The CDR3 DNA follows: TGTGCCAGCAGTCTCCGGACTAGCGGGAGGGCCTACCCGGAGCAGTACTTC. Amino acids: CASSLRTSGRAYPEQYF. V usage is TRBV28 and J usage is TRBJ2-7; 15 bases align to TRBD2. Germline values: CDR1 MDHEN, CDR2 SYDVKM. There are 17 residues in the CDR3. The V segment lost 5 bases and the J segment 7 bases; nucleotides outside the gene matches: 12.

This chain joins TRBV27 and TRBJ2-5; TRBD1 matches at 10 bases. CDR3 length: 14 amino acids. The V segment lost 8 bases and the J segment 2 bases; nucleotides outside the gene matches: 5. Per the germline V gene, CDR1 is MNHEY and CDR2 is SMNVEV (reference sequence). DNA of the CDR3: TGTGCCAGCGCACGACAGGGGGCACAAGAGACCCAGTACTTC. Translating gives CASARQGAQETQYF.

The chain combines TRBV2 with TRBJ2-1, with 7 bases fitting TRBD1. With 4 bases clipped from V and 0 bases from J, the junction kept 3 bases outside the gene matches. Germline CDR1 is SNHLY and CDR2 is FYNNEI. This CDR3 is 15 amino acids long. The CDR3 sequence is CASSGDSFSYNEQFF. DNA for the CDR3: TGTGCCAGCAGTGGGGACAGTTTCTCCTACAATGAGCAGTTCTTC.

As to this clone: Germline is not matched at one junction end, which may reflect a read error. The chain has TRBV10-3 and TRBJ2-1, with TRBD1 identical over 8 bases. Germline assignment: CDR1 ENHRY and CDR2 SYGVKD. The CDR3 is 16 residues long. The CDR3 loop is CASSDRTGGSYNEQFF. The CDR3 DNA is TGTGCCAGCAGTGATCGCACAGGGGGCTCCTACAATGAGCAGTTCTTC.

This chain connects TRBV5-6 to TRBJ2-7; 7 bases match TRBD1. The germline V gene has CDR1 SGHDT and CDR2 YYEEEE. The CDR3 has 14 amino acids. V lost 1 base, J lost 7 bases, and 8 bases stayed unmatched. Here the CDR3 reads CASSLTGVFVEQYF. The CDR3 nucleotides are TGTGCCAGCAGCTTGACAGGGGTGTTTGTGGAGCAGTACTTC.

The gene calls are TRBV6-1 and TRBJ1-6; D not certain. The CDR3 length is 13 residues. Looked up from germline, CDR1 is MNHNS and CDR2 is SASEGT. The V gene lost 6 bases and the J gene lost 8 bases, with 11 bases spanning the gap. The CDR3: CASRVNRDSPLHF. DNA of the CDR3: TGTGCCAGCAGGGTGAACAGAGATTCACCCCTCCACTTT.

This clone has only a few counts. The CDR3 here is CASSVQGTGELFF. DNA for the CDR3: TGTGCCAGCAGCGTACAGGGTACCGGGGAGCTGTTTTTT. This chain joins TRBV9 and TRBJ2-2; D possibly corresponds to TRBD1 (5 bases). Looked up from germline, CDR1 is SGDLS and CDR2 is YYNGEE. Between the trimmed V and J ends, which lost 1 base and 5 bases, there was a span of 6 bases. This CDR3 is built from 13 residues.

This clone was picked up a small number of times. The V gene is TRBV5-4, the J gene TRBJ1-2; D gene unclear. The germline V gene has CDR1 SGHNT and CDR2 YYREEE (reference sequence). CDR3 size: 13 residues. Trimming took off 2 bases at V and 8 bases at J, with 13 bases between the two ends. The CDR3 spells CASSFRGAAGYTF. The CDR3 DNA sequence: TGTGCCAGCAGCTTTCGCGGCGCCGCGGGCTACACCTTC.

Only a few counts were recorded for this clone. Here the CDR3 reads CAWSPQGYTEAFF. The CDR3 DNA follows: TGTGCCTGGAGTCCTCAGGGGTACACTGAAGCTTTCTTT. The chain is built from TRBV30 and TRBJ1-1; weak D call: TRBD1 (6 bases). The germline gives CDR1 GTSNPN, CDR2 SVGIG (reference sequence). The CDR3 covers 13 residues. Trimming took off 2 bases at V and 3 bases at J, with 10 bases between the two ends.

In its sample, this clone was seen a few times. This rearrangement joins TRBV6-6 to TRBJ1-5, with D unclear. V shed 7 bases and J shed 7 bases, with 11 bases lying between them. Germline assignment: CDR1 MNHNY and CDR2 SVGAGI (reference sequence). This CDR3 comprises 12 residues. CDR3 sequence reads: CASTGSGQPQHF. DNA for the CDR3: TGTGCCAGCACTGGGTCGGGGCAGCCCCAGCATTTT.

There are a few counts of this clone. V usage is TRBV7-2 and J usage is TRBJ2-7; D unresolved. V lost 4 bases and J 6 bases, leaving 10 bases between the germline ends. Germline values: CDR1 SGHTA, CDR2 FQGNSA. CDR3 length: 12 residues. CDR3 region: CASSYRTREQYF. CDR3 coding DNA: TGTGCCAGCAGCTACCGAACTCGCGAGCAGTACTTC.

The chain links TRBV5-1 to TRBJ2-7, with 8 bases matching TRBD2. Germline CDR1 SGHRS, CDR2 YFSETQ. The CDR3 is 15 amino acids. V shed 4 bases, J shed 1 base, and the junction held 7 bases outside the gene matches. The CDR3 DNA sequence: TGCGCCAGCAGCCCGAGAGCGGGGGTATCCTACGAGCAGTACTTC. It yields the protein CASSPRAGVSYEQYF.

The chain combines TRBV5-6 with TRBJ2-5; D possibly corresponds to TRBD1 (6 bases). The CDR3 length is 14 residues. CDR1 and CDR2 (germline): SGHDT, YYEEEE. V shed 6 bases and J shed 4 bases, with 16 bases lying between them. The CDR3 is CASTLGVRGETQYF. In nucleotides, the CDR3 is TGTGCCAGCACCCTGGGTGTCAGGGGAGAGACCCAGTACTTC.

The chain links TRBV6-1 to TRBJ2-7, with TRBD1 matching 10 bases. Looked up from germline, CDR1 is MNHNS and CDR2 is SASEGT. The junction had 2 bases not matched to a gene; V was cut back by 9 bases and J by 3 bases. This CDR3 contains 12 residues. The CDR3 is CASDRGRYEQYF. The DNA of the CDR3 is TGTGCCAGTGACAGGGGGCGCTACGAGCAGTACTTC.

In its sample, this clone was seen a few times. J is TRBJ2-1 and V is TRBV18; the match to TRBD1 covers 9 bases. Germline V gene lookup returns CDR1 KGHSH and CDR2 LQKENI. The ends lost 3 bases at V and 9 bases at J; junction bases unmatched: 12. The CDR3 length is 16 residues. The CDR3 spells CASSPRGTGNFGEQFF. CDR3 sequence (DNA): TGTGCCAGCTCACCTAGAGGGACAGGGAATTTTGGTGAGCAGTTCTTC. The complete variable domain, with remaining parts taken from reference TRBV18 and TRBJ2-1, reads NAGVMQNPRHLVRRRGQEARLRCSPMKGHSHVYWYRQLPEEGLKFMVYLQKENIIDESGMPKERFSAEFPKEGPSILRIQQVVRGDSAAYFCASSPRGTGNFGEQFFGPGTRLTVL.

The chain links TRBV5-4 to TRBJ2-5; perhaps TRBD1 as D (5 bases). Trimming removed 3 bases from V and 1 base from J, with 10 bases in between. The germline CDR1 and CDR2 sequences are SGHNT and YYREEE (reference sequence). The CDR3 is made up of 14 amino acids. The CDR3: CASSYDRSQETQYF. CDR3 coding DNA: TGTGCCAGCAGCTACGACAGATCCCAAGAGACCCAGTACTTC.

This clone was counted between two and nine times. J is TRBJ2-2 and V is TRBV5-1, with D unclear. Trimming took 9 bases from V and 4 from J, leaving 13 bases between them. From germline, CDR1 is SGHRS and CDR2 YFSETQ. The CDR3 covers 13 residues. CDR3 bases: TGCGCCACCTCGTTCGGAGCCACCGGGGAGCTGTTTTTT. Translating gives CATSFGATGELFF.

This chain links TRBV2 with TRBJ1-6, with D unclear. The germline V gene has CDR1 SNHLY and CDR2 FYNNEI. CDR3 length equals 16 residues. Trimming left V 3 bases short and J 9 bases short, with 18 bases between. CDR3 loop: CASSDYQGSGSSPLHF. In DNA form, the CDR3 reads TGTGCCAGCAGTGACTATCAAGGGTCTGGGAGTTCACCCCTCCACTTT.

The chain recombines TRBV7-9 with TRBJ2-7; 7 nucleotides match TRBD2. Trimming cost V 5 bases and J 0 bases; bases outside gene matches: 7. CDR1 and CDR2 from the germline V gene are SEHNR and FQNEAQ (reference sequence). This CDR3 is 15 amino acids long. The CDR3 reads CASSPPTSLSYEQYF. The CDR3 DNA follows: TGTGCCAGCAGCCCCCCGACTAGCCTCTCCTACGAGCAGTACTTC.

The chain links TRBV2 to TRBJ2-2; D not certain. The CDR3 has 11 residues. Germline V gives CDR1 SNHLY, CDR2 FYNNEI. Trimming removed 5 bases from V and 7 bases from J, with 5 bases in between. CDR3 DNA sequence: TGTGCCAGCAGTCCCCGCGGGGAGCTGTTTTTT. Translating it yields CASSPRGELFF.